This T cell receptor beta chain is from a study of T-cell memory formation after mild COVID-19. Using its own MiXCR run on the 5' RACE reads, TCRdb lists one record per CDR3 protein. The sample includes about 250,000 distinct CDR3 sequences, over 15% of them seen just once. This clonotype was seen more than once but under ten times. The CDR3 is 14 residues long. With V trimmed by 6 bases and J by 4 bases, 8 bases remained unmatched. Germline lookup yields CDR1 MNHEY and CDR2 SVGAGI. Sequenced: PBMCs or a T cell subset sorted from them (not recorded which). The V and J genes are TRBV6-5 and TRBJ1-1; 7 bases are a match to TRBD1. The clonotype comes from an adult woman who had mild COVID-19 (a few samples of this study predate the infection). Cell type and time point are not known. The CDR3: CASRTSGGVTEAFF. The CDR3 DNA sequence: TGTGCCAGCAGAACCTCAGGGGGTGTCACTGAAGCTTTCTTT.